These 11 T cell receptor beta chains came from one sample sequenced in a study of blood T cell repertoires in COVID-19. The protocol was immunoSEQ multiplex PCR, while the TCRdb copy is restricted to in-frame clones and leaves out a portion. The data contain 200,000 to 300,000 clones, around 90% of them singletons. The sequencing sample was made of peripheral blood. The receptors come from a person aged 18 to 35 with COVID-19, enrolled during active disease.

The chain couples TRBV7-9 to TRBJ2-7; D might be TRBD1 (6 bases). The CDR3 totals 11 residues. V lost 10 bases, J lost 5 bases, and 12 bases lay in between. Germline V gene data show CDR1 as SEHNR and CDR2 as FQNEAQ (reference sequence). This CDR3 is CAIPQGHEQYF. In DNA, the CDR3 is TGTGCCATTCCACAGGGCCACGAGCAGTACTTC.

This clone appeared once. This chain joins TRBV15 and TRBJ1-2, with 9 bases fitting TRBD1. Germline CDR1 is LNHNV and CDR2 is YYDKDF (reference sequence). V was pared by 10 bases and J by 6 bases, with 9 bases of the junction left unmatched. CDR3 length: 13 residues. In DNA form, the CDR3 reads TGTGCCAACTCCCGGGACAGGGATCATGGCTACACCTTC. It codes for CANSRDRDHGYTF.

The V call is TRBV4-1, the J call TRBJ1-1; the D gene is possibly TRBD1 (5 bases). Deletions cut 1 base from V and 7 bases from J, with 22 bases between. CDR3 length equals 17 residues. Germline V gene sequence: CDR1 MGHRA, CDR2 YSYEKL. Here the CDR3 DNA reads TGCGCCAGCAGCCAAGTGGGGGGATCGAAATTAGGGAATGAAGCTTTCTTT. As protein: CASSQVGGSKLGNEAFF.

The V gene is TRBV18, the J gene TRBJ1-2, with 9 nucleotides matching TRBD1. CDR1 KGHSH and CDR2 LQKENI come from the germline V gene. J was trimmed by 4 bases and V by 3 bases; bases with no gene match: 15. The CDR3 has 18 residues. The CDR3 sequence: CASSPTLPGQGMTYGYTF. As DNA, the CDR3 is TGTGCCAGCTCACCCACATTACCCGGACAGGGGATGACCTATGGCTACACCTTC.

This clone has a single count. This chain uses TRBV5-6 with TRBJ2-2; maybe TRBD2 (5 bases). Trimming stripped 7 bases from V and 4 bases from J, with 17 bases between. CDR3 length: 15 amino acids. Germline CDR1 and CDR2: SGHDT and YYEEEE. For the CDR3, the DNA is TGTGCCAGCGGCGAAGGTAGCGACATCACCGGGGAGCTGTTTTTT. Protein: CASGEGSDITGELFF.

This sequence joins TRBV4-1 and TRBJ1-5; a possible D gene is TRBD1 (6 bases). Germline V gene data show CDR1 as MGHRA and CDR2 as YSYEKL. V lost 5 bases to trimming and J lost 5 bases, with 7 bases between them. The length of the CDR3 is 12 residues. The CDR3 region is CASSEGDQPQHF. CDR3 DNA sequence: TGCGCCAGCAGCGAGGGGGATCAGCCCCAGCATTTT.

This clone was seen a single time. The chain combines TRBV6-1 with TRBJ1-6, with D unclear. V lost 2 bases and J lost 10, with 15 bases in between. CDR3 length: 15 residues. CDR1 and CDR2 (germline): MNHNS, SASEGT. The CDR3 loop reads CASSEWRPVDSPLHF. The CDR3 coding sequence is TGTGCCAGCAGTGAATGGAGGCCGGTAGACTCACCCCTCCACTTT.

This chain joins TRBV18 and TRBJ2-2, with D possibly being TRBD1 (6 bases). CDR1 KGHSH and CDR2 LQKENI come from the germline V gene. CDR3 length: 14 amino acids. Trimming removed 3 bases from V and 3 bases from J, with 8 bases in between. CDR3 nucleotide sequence: TGTGCCAGCTCACCGGACAGACACACCGGGGAGCTGTTTTTT. This sequence encodes CASSPDRHTGELFF.

The CDR3 DNA sequence: TGTGCCACCAGTGATTCAACGGGACTAGCGGGATTCATTGGCACAGATACGCAGTATTTT. It specifies CATSDSTGLAGFIGTDTQYF. The rearrangement joins TRBV24-1 to TRBJ2-3; TRBD2 matches 13 bases. Trimming at V came to 2 bases and at J to 1 base, leaving 11 bases not matched to a gene. CDR3 size: 20 residues. From germline, CDR1 is KGHDR and CDR2 SFDVKD.

The chain couples TRBV10-3 to TRBJ1-2; TRBD1 matches 8 bases. The CDR3 loop spans 16 amino acids. Germline assignment: CDR1 ENHRY and CDR2 SYGVKD. The trim removed 1 base at V and 4 bases at J, leaving 8 bases unmatched. The CDR3 is CAISELTGTGGYGYTF. For the CDR3, the DNA is TGTGCCATCAGTGAGTTGACCGGGACAGGTGGCTATGGCTACACCTTC.

This chain joins TRBV24-1 and TRBJ1-4, with D perhaps matching TRBD1 (6 bases). V gave up 1 base and J gave up 4 bases, with 12 bases separating them. CDR1 and CDR2 (germline): KGHDR, SFDVKD. The CDR3 extends over 16 amino acids. This CDR3 reads CATSDFRDTFNEKLFF. The DNA for the CDR3 is TGTGCCACCAGTGATTTCCGGGACACCTTTAATGAAAAACTGTTTTTT.